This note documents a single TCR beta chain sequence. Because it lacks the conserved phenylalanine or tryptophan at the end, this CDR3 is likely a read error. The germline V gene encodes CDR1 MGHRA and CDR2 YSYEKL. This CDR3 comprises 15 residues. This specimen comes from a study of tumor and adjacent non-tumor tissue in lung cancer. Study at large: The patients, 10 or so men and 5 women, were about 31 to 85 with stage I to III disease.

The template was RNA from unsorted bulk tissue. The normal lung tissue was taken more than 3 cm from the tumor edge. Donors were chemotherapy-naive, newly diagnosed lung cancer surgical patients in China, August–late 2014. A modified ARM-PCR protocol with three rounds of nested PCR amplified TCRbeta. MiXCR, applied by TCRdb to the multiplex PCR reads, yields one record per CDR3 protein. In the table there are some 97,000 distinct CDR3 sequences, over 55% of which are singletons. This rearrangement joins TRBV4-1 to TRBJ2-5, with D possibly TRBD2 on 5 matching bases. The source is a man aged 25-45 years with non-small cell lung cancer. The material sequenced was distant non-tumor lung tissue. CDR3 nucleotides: TGCCCCAGCAGCCAGGATCGGGATGAGGAAGAGACCCAGTACCTC. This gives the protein CPSSQDRDEEETQYL.